The 9 T cell receptor beta chains below all came from one sample that was sequenced in a study of T cells after somatic rescue of genetic block. Sequencing used immunoSEQ multiplex PCR; TCRdb keeps in-frame clones, though not all of them. The profile shows about 15,000 clones, 72% of them singletons. What was sequenced was peripheral blood mononuclear cells (PBMCs). All receptors come from a boy aged 5-17 years.

The chain is built from TRBV10-3 and TRBJ2-1, with 10 bases that match TRBD2. The trim removed 6 bases at V and 4 bases at J, leaving 3 bases unmatched. CDR3 length: 14 residues. CDR1 ENHRY and CDR2 SYGVKD come from the germline V gene. Here the CDR3 DNA reads TGTGCCATCAGGGGGACTAGCGAATACAATGAGCAGTTCTTC. This codes for CAIRGTSEYNEQFF.

The genes are TRBV7-9 and TRBJ1-4; 7 bases line up with TRBD1. With V trimmed by 0 bases and J by 8 bases, 12 bases remained unmatched. The germline CDR1 and CDR2 sequences are SEHNR and FQNEAQ (reference sequence). CDR3 size: 17 residues. CDR3: CASSLAPGQLRWEKLFF. Written as DNA, the CDR3 is TGTGCCAGCAGCTTAGCCCCGGGACAGCTCCGGTGGGAAAAACTGTTTTTT.

The chain joins TRBV4-2 to TRBJ1-1; 12 bases are a match to TRBD1. Germline CDR1 reads LGHNA; CDR2 reads YNFKEQ. CDR3 length: 17 residues. V lost 5 bases, J lost 3 bases, and 10 bases stayed unmatched. The CDR3 coding sequence is TGTGCCAGCAGCTTCCGGGACAGGGGGCCGGTGGACACTGAAGCTTTCTTT. Encoded protein: CASSFRDRGPVDTEAFF.

The genes are TRBV12-5 and TRBJ2-1; D unclear. The ends were cut back, 5 bases at V and 2 bases at J, with 16 bases in the middle. This CDR3 contains 16 residues. The germline CDR1 and CDR2 sequences are LGHNT and FRNRAP. The CDR3 DNA sequence: TGTGCTAGTGGTACCCGAGACTCCTTTGCCTACAATGAGCAGTTCTTC. It codes for CASGTRDSFAYNEQFF.

DNA for the CDR3: TGTGCCATCAGTTGGACTAGCGGGAGGAGGGAGCAGTTCTTC. This translates into CAISWTSGRREQFF. The J gene is TRBJ2-1, the V gene TRBV10-3, with 14 bases that match TRBD2. This CDR3 region has 14 residues. Germline CDR1 ENHRY, CDR2 SYGVKD. V dropped 5 bases and J dropped 10; count of bases not matched to a gene: 4.

This clone was observed a single time. This chain links TRBV28 with TRBJ2-4, with no clear D. Germline values: CDR1 MDHEN, CDR2 SYDVKM. V was cut by 6 bases and J by 6 bases, with 12 bases left in between. This CDR3 spans 13 amino acids. For the CDR3, the DNA is TGTGCCAGCAGCGACCCTTCGCCAAACATTCAGTACTTC. Protein: CASSDPSPNIQYF. Full variable domain (remainder filled in from reference TRBV28 and TRBJ2-4): DVKVTQSSRYLVKRTGEKVFLECVQDMDHENMFWYRQDPGLGLRLIYFSYDVKMKEKGDIPEGYSVSREKKERFSLILESASTNQTSMYLCASSDPSPNIQYFGAGTRLSVL.

Details on this clone: The junction shows a germline mismatch at one end, possibly a read error. Other DNA sequences in the sample encode the same CDR3. The chain links TRBV28 to TRBJ1-5; a possible D gene is TRBD1 (5 bases). This CDR3 spans 13 amino acids. The germline V gene has CDR1 MDHEN and CDR2 SYDVKM. In nucleotides, the CDR3 is TGTGCCAGCAGGGGGCTGAGCAATCAGCCCCAGCATTTC. Protein product: CASRGLSNQPQHF.

The CDR3: CASSLVPEGNYEQYF. CDR3 coding DNA: TGCGCCAGCAGCTTGGTCCCGGAGGGTAACTACGAGCAGTACTTC. This chain uses TRBV5-1 with TRBJ2-5, with D tentatively TRBD2 (6 bases). Near its end, the DNA agrees better with TRBJ2-7, so the J call may be wrong. The CDR3 sequence is 15 residues long. Per the germline V gene, CDR1 is SGHRS and CDR2 is YFSETQ.

This clone was picked up a small number of times. This chain connects TRBV11-3 to TRBJ2-7; no clear D. Germline V gives CDR1 SGHNT, CDR2 YENEEA. The CDR3 is made up of 14 amino acids. V was pared by 0 bases and J by 4 bases, with 10 bases between. The CDR3 DNA is TGTGCCAGCAGCTTAGAACATAACTTATACGAGCAGTACTTC. It codes for CASSLEHNLYEQYF.